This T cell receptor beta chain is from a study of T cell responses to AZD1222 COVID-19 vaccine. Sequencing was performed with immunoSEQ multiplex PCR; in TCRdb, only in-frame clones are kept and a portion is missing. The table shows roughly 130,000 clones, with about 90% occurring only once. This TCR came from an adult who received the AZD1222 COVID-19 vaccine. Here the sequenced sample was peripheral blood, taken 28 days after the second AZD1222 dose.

The CDR3 sequence is CASSYPTGQSEKLFF. CDR3 in DNA: TGTGCCAGCAGCTACCCCACCGGGCAGAGCGAAAAACTGTTTTTT. This chain links TRBV6-6 with TRBJ1-4; D gene uncertain. CDR3 length: 15 amino acids. V was trimmed by 6 bases and J by 8 bases, leaving 19 bases between them. Germline V lookup: CDR1 MNHNY, CDR2 SVGAGI (reference sequence).